This TCR beta chain was recovered during a study of shared clonotypes between healthy human individuals. Study background: Each donor contributed plates that comprised three CD4 naive, three CD4 memory, two CD8 naive and one CD8 memory.

About this clone: The antigen remains undetermined.

CDR3 length: 15 amino acids. Germline CDR1 reads LGHNA; CDR2 reads YNFKEQ. V shed 0 bases and J shed 0 bases, with 8 bases lying between them. General observations from the study: Measured sharing among donors was expected to vary with sequencing depth. Naive subsets usually exceeded memory subsets in estimated richness. Generation of non-shared clonotypes was less probable than generation of clonotypes shared by all four donors.

The assay was immunoSEQ multiplex PCR, and TCRdb's table has in-frame clones only and misses some. The table has about a million clones, around 77% seen once; the top ten hold 0.89%. The TCR was taken from a young man in good health. Some clones in this sample may be carry-over from other donors' samples. The sequencing input was memory CD4+ T cells from PBMCs. Regarding subset: CD45RA-negative fraction. The chain has TRBV4-2 and TRBJ1-2; no reliable D call. The CDR3 spells CASSQETGANYGYTF. For the CDR3, the DNA is TGTGCCAGCAGCCAAGAGACGGGTGCTAACTATGGCTACACCTTC.